A single sample gave rise to the 27 T cell receptor beta chains below, sequenced in a study of shared clonotypes between healthy human individuals. Using immunoSEQ multiplex PCR, the repertoire was profiled, and TCRdb retains in-frame clones only, with some absent. Of about 190,000 clones in the sample, around 63% are singletons; the top ten hold 8% to 13%. Sequencing was done on a sample of memory CD4+ T cells sorted from blood. As for subset: CD45RA-negative fraction. These receptors came from a young man in good health.

This clone appeared many times. The chain has TRBV18 and TRBJ2-3; D is uncertain. This CDR3 is built from 12 residues. Looked up from germline, CDR1 is KGHSH and CDR2 is LQKENI. V lost 3 bases, J lost 4 bases, and 5 bases lay in between. This chain's CDR3 is CASSPLSDTQYF. The CDR3 nucleotides are TGTGCCAGCTCACCCTTGTCAGATACGCAGTATTTT. The full variable domain, rest sourced from reference TRBV18 and TRBJ2-3, is NAGVMQNPRHLVRRRGQEARLRCSPMKGHSHVYWYRQLPEEGLKFMVYLQKENIIDESGMPKERFSAEFPKEGPSILRIQQVVRGDSAAYFCASSPLSDTQYFGPGTRLTVL.

The chain carries TRBV14 and TRBJ2-1; perhaps TRBD2 as D (6 bases). Between the trimmed V and J ends, which lost 1 base and 10 bases, there was a span of 17 bases. This CDR3 region has 15 residues. Germline lookup yields CDR1 SGHDN and CDR2 FVKESK. CDR3 region: CASSQGGGTFNEQFF. The CDR3 nucleotides read TGTGCCAGCAGCCAAGGTGGCGGGACGTTCAACGAGCAGTTCTTC.

This clone was seen a single time. This chain connects TRBV5-1 to TRBJ2-3; 9 nucleotides line up with TRBD2. Trimming took 8 bases from V and 3 from J; bases not matched to a gene: 13. There are 16 residues in the CDR3. Germline CDR1 is SGHRS and CDR2 is YFSETQ. CDR3 region: CASRQRTSVLTDTQYF. The DNA for the CDR3 is TGCGCCAGTAGACAGCGGACTAGCGTATTAACAGATACGCAGTATTTT.

The rearrangement joins TRBV7-9 to TRBJ1-5; possible D gene TRBD1, 6 bases. V lost 5 bases, J lost 6 bases, and 11 bases lay in between. This CDR3 region has 13 residues. Looked up from germline, CDR1 is SEHNR and CDR2 is FQNEAQ (reference sequence). The CDR3 reads CASSQEGGQPQHF. The DNA for the CDR3 is TGTGCCAGCAGCCAGGAAGGGGGTCAGCCCCAGCATTTT. The variable domain in full, completed from reference TRBV7-9 and TRBJ1-5, reads DTGVSQNPRHKITKRGQNVTFRCDPISEHNRLYWYRQTLGQGPEFLTYFQNEAQLEKSRLLSDRFSAERPKGSFSTLEIQRTEQGDSAMYLCASSQEGGQPQHFGDGTRLSIL.

A single count supports this clone. The V and J genes are TRBV9 and TRBJ2-3, with TRBD2 identical over 9 bases. CDR3 size: 16 residues. V lost 0 bases and J lost 2; bases outside the gene matches: 4. Germline V gives CDR1 SGDLS, CDR2 YYNGEE. CDR3 bases: TGTGCCAGCAGCGTAGAAGGCGGGAGGGCCACAGATACGCAGTATTTT. Protein: CASSVEGGRATDTQYF.

This clone turned up a few times. CDR3 in amino acids: CASSPPGQGEGGYTF. Here the CDR3 DNA reads TGTGCCAGCTCACCACCCGGACAGGGGGAAGGAGGCTACACCTTC. The rearrangement joins TRBV18 to TRBJ1-2, with 10 bases fitting TRBD1. The trim removed 0 bases at V and 8 bases at J, leaving 6 bases unmatched. Germline assignment: CDR1 KGHSH and CDR2 LQKENI. The CDR3 contains 15 residues.

Only a few counts were recorded for this clone. The V call is TRBV11-1, the J call TRBJ2-5; D possibly corresponds to TRBD1 (5 bases). V was pared by 4 bases and J by 5 bases, with 5 bases between. The CDR3 covers 11 residues. Per the germline V gene, CDR1 is SGHAT and CDR2 is FQDESV (reference sequence). The CDR3 loop is CASSSGETQYF. Written as DNA, the CDR3 is TGTGCCAGCAGCTCAGGGGAGACCCAGTACTTC.

The chain combines TRBV5-4 with TRBJ2-2; TRBD1 is a possible D gene (6 bases). V lost 5 bases, J lost 7 bases, and 9 bases lay in between. Germline values: CDR1 SGHNT, CDR2 YYREEE (reference sequence). The CDR3 runs 12 residues. CDR3 region: CASSSGVGELFF. In DNA form, the CDR3 reads TGTGCCAGCAGTTCAGGGGTCGGGGAGCTGTTTTTT.

This chain joins TRBV5-1 and TRBJ2-7; no clear D. V was trimmed by 0 bases and J by 5 bases, leaving 15 bases between them. CDR1 is SGHRS, CDR2 YFSETQ, per germline. The length of the CDR3 is 15 residues. The CDR3 region is CASSLGQQGIDEQYF. The CDR3 DNA is TGCGCCAGCAGCTTGGGCCAACAAGGCATCGACGAGCAGTACTTC.

The V call is TRBV6-1, the J call TRBJ2-7; tentative D call: TRBD1 (5 bases). In germline, CDR1 is MNHNS, CDR2 SASEGT. This CDR3 is 13 amino acids long. Trimming removed 6 bases at V and 6 bases at J, with 15 bases between. The CDR3 bases are TGTGCCAGCAGCTCGCAGGGCGATAGCGAGCAGTACTTC. Translating gives CASSSQGDSEQYF.

The chain has TRBV11-3 and TRBJ2-7; D not certain. The V gene's germline CDR1 is SGHNT and CDR2 YENEEA. The V and J ends lost 2 bases and 6 bases respectively, with 20 bases between them. This CDR3 region has 16 residues. The CDR3 DNA follows: TGTGCCAGCAGCTTAAATCCCCCCTCGACCTCGGGCGAGCAGTACTTC. Encoded protein: CASSLNPPSTSGEQYF.

The chain carries TRBV11-2 and TRBJ1-3; D gene ambiguous. The CDR3 covers 15 residues. Germline lookup yields CDR1 SGHAT and CDR2 FQNNGV. V was shortened by 0 bases and J by 4 bases, with 10 bases between the two germline ends. The CDR3 bases are TGTGCCAGCAGCTTAGACCCGGTTCGGGGAAACACCATATATTTT. Translating gives CASSLDPVRGNTIYF.

The table lists this clone with a few counts. The genes are TRBV6-1 and TRBJ1-2; perhaps TRBD1 as D (5 bases). There are 13 residues in the CDR3. From germline, CDR1 is MNHNS and CDR2 SASEGT. V was shortened by 7 bases and J by 2 bases, with 11 bases between the two germline ends. CDR3: CASIPGGNYGYTF. The CDR3 DNA reads TGTGCCAGCATTCCGGGGGGGAACTATGGCTACACCTTC.

The chain combines TRBV6-5 with TRBJ1-2, with 8 bases identical to TRBD1. The CDR3 sequence is 14 residues long. Germline CDR1 reads MNHEY; CDR2 reads SVGAGI. The V and J ends lost 4 bases and 6 bases, in that order; junction bases with no gene match: 7. CDR3 residues: CASSWGQAKDGYTF. The CDR3 nucleotides read TGTGCCAGCAGTTGGGGACAGGCCAAGGATGGCTACACCTTC.

The V gene is TRBV6-4, the J gene TRBJ1-1; D is perhaps TRBD1 (5 bases). Trimming took off 6 bases at V and 3 bases at J, with 14 bases between the two ends. The CDR3 has 14 residues. CDR1 and CDR2 from the germline V gene are MRHNA and SNTAGT. CDR3 loop: CASSKQAWDTEAFF. The CDR3, as DNA: TGTGCCAGCAGCAAACAGGCCTGGGACACTGAAGCTTTCTTT.

The chain employs TRBV19 and TRBJ2-1; D is ambiguous. Germline values: CDR1 LNHDA, CDR2 SQIVND (reference sequence). The CDR3 extends over 14 amino acids. Deletions cut 7 bases from V and 10 bases from J, with 20 bases between. This chain's CDR3 is CASTLGLGQGEQFF. The CDR3 bases are TGTGCCAGTACCCTGGGGTTGGGTCAAGGGGAGCAGTTCTTC.

CDR3 in amino acids: CASSLWGRGQPQHF. In nucleotides, the CDR3 is TGTGCCAGCAGCTTGTGGGGAAGGGGTCAGCCCCAGCATTTT. V usage is TRBV5-5 and J usage is TRBJ1-5, with D tentatively TRBD1 (5 bases). Trimming pared 1 base from V and 6 bases from J, leaving 11 bases between. Germline lookup yields CDR1 SGHKS and CDR2 YYEKEE (reference sequence). The CDR3 spans 14 residues.

The chain employs TRBV19 and TRBJ2-7; D gene unclear. The CDR3 consists of 14 residues. Germline CDR1 LNHDA, CDR2 SQIVND (reference sequence). V was clipped by 5 bases and J by 0 bases, with 11 bases between them. The CDR3 loop reads CASSLTLFSYEQYF. The CDR3 nucleotides read TGTGCCAGTAGTTTGACACTCTTCTCCTACGAGCAGTACTTC. Looking up the rest from reference TRBV19 and TRBJ2-7 gives the full variable domain: DGGITQSPKYLFRKEGQNVTLSCEQNLNHDAMYWYRQDPGQGLRLIYYSQIVNDFQKGDIAEGYSVSREKKESFPLTVTSAQKNPTAFYLCASSLTLFSYEQYFGPGTRLTVT.

The rearrangement links TRBV5-1 to TRBJ1-1, with D possibly TRBD1 on 5 matching bases. This CDR3 has 15 amino acids. The germline V gene encodes CDR1 SGHRS and CDR2 YFSETQ. V was pared by 1 base and J by 1 base, with 11 bases between. CDR3 in amino acids: CASSLRATGNTEAFF. DNA of the CDR3: TGCGCCAGCAGCTTGAGGGCTACAGGGAACACTGAAGCTTTCTTT. Full variable domain (rest looked up from reference TRBV5-1 and TRBJ1-1): KAGVTQTPRYLIKTRGQQVTLSCSPISGHRSVSWYQQTPGQGLQFLFEYFSETQRNKGNFPGRFSGRQFSNSRSEMNVSTLELGDSALYLCASSLRATGNTEAFFGQGTRLTVV.

This chain joins TRBV15 and TRBJ2-3; D is perhaps TRBD2 (6 bases). The CDR3 sequence is 16 residues long. The V and J ends lost 1 base and 1 base respectively, with 12 bases between them. Per germline, CDR1 LNHNV and CDR2 YYDKDF (reference sequence). This CDR3 reads CATSRGTRGGTDTQYF. The CDR3 nucleotides are TGTGCCACCAGCAGAGGGACCCGCGGGGGCACAGATACGCAGTATTTT. The full variable domain, completed using reference TRBV15 and TRBJ2-3, is DAMVIQNPRYQVTQFGKPVTLSCSQTLNHNVMYWYQQKSSQAPKLLFHYYDKDFNNEADTPDNFQSRRPNTSFCFLDIRSPGLGDTAMYLCATSRGTRGGTDTQYFGPGTRLTVL.

This clone was seen a handful of times. The chain is built from TRBV5-1 and TRBJ1-2, with 10 bases that match TRBD1. The CDR3 has 15 residues. CDR1 SGHRS and CDR2 YFSETQ come from the germline V gene. After removal of 2 bases from V and 4 bases from J, the junction contained 5 bases not matched to a gene. The CDR3 spells CASSLRQGAFYGYTF. The CDR3 coding sequence is TGCGCCAGCAGCTTACGACAGGGGGCTTTCTATGGCTACACCTTC.

This chain uses TRBV7-2 with TRBJ2-7, with D perhaps TRBD1 (6 bases). V lost 6 bases and J lost 2, with 11 bases in between. Per the germline V gene, CDR1 is SGHTA and CDR2 is FQGNSA. The CDR3 runs to 13 residues. The CDR3 DNA reads as TGTGCCAGCAGTACGACAGGTCCCTACGAGCAGTACTTC. This gives the protein CASSTTGPYEQYF. The whole variable domain, filled in from reference TRBV7-2 and TRBJ2-7, reads GAGVSQSPSNKVTEKGKDVELRCDPISGHTALYWYRQSLGQGLEFLIYFQGNSAPDKSGLPSDRFSAERTGGSVSTLTIQRTQQEDSAVYLCASSTTGPYEQYFGPGTRLTVT.

This chain connects TRBV10-2 to TRBJ2-1; no clear D gene. The germline V gene encodes CDR1 WSHSY and CDR2 SAAADI. This CDR3 comprises 12 residues. V lost 3 bases, J lost 7 bases, and 7 bases lay in between. CDR3 residues: CASSDWANEQFF. Here the CDR3 DNA reads TGCGCCAGCAGTGATTGGGCAAATGAGCAGTTCTTC.

The rearrangement uses TRBV28 and TRBJ2-5; 10 bases agree with TRBD2. Germline trimming cut 5 bases from V and 4 bases from J; bases unmatched to any gene: 4. Germline CDR1 and CDR2: MDHEN and SYDVKM. The CDR3 is 14 residues long. The CDR3 sequence is CASSGLAGAETQYF. For the CDR3, the DNA is TGTGCCAGCAGTGGGCTAGCGGGAGCAGAGACCCAGTACTTC.

The V call is TRBV2, the J call TRBJ2-2; TRBD1 agrees at 9 bases. The V gene end was trimmed by 4 bases and the J gene end by 4 bases; junction bases not matched to a gene: 7. Germline V gene lookup returns CDR1 SNHLY and CDR2 FYNNEI. CDR3 length equals 16 residues. For the CDR3, the DNA is TGTGCCAGCAGTGGGGGACAGGGAAGAGGCACCGGGGAGCTGTTTTTT. This translates into CASSGGQGRGTGELFF.

This clone was picked up many times. The chain couples TRBV7-8 to TRBJ2-2; D might be TRBD1 (5 bases). The CDR3 runs to 17 residues. V dropped 1 base and J dropped 0 bases, with 12 bases sitting between them. Germline CDR1 SGHVS, CDR2 FQNEAQ. CDR3 in DNA: TGTGCCAGCAGCTTAGTTGTGGCAGGGTCGAACACCGGGGAGCTGTTTTTT. Its protein is CASSLVVAGSNTGELFF.

This clone was detected only a few times. CDR3 in amino acids: CASSLGGLAAEQYF. The CDR3 region has the DNA TGTGCCAGCAGCTTGGGGGGACTAGCGGCGGAGCAGTACTTC. The chain has TRBV5-4 and TRBJ2-7, with 11 bases that match TRBD2. Germline values: CDR1 SGHNT, CDR2 YYREEE (reference sequence). This CDR3 is built from 14 residues. The J segment lost 7 bases and the V segment lost 0 bases, leaving 3 bases of the junction unmatched.